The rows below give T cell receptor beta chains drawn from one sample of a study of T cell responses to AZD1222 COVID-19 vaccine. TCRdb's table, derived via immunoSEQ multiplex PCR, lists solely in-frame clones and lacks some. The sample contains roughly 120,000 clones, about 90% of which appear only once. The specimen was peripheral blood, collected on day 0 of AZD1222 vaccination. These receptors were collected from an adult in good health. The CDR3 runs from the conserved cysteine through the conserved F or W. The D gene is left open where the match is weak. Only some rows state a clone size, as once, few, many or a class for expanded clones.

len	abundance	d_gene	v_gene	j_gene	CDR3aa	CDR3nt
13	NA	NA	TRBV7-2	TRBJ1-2	CASSLGDGYGYTF	TGTGCCAGCAGCTTAGGGGATGGGTATGGCTACACCTTC
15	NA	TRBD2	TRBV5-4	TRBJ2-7	CASSLVAGSSYEQYF	TGTGCCAGCAGCTTAGTAGCGGGATCCTCCTACGAGCAGTACTTC
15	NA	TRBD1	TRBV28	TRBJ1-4	CASSSTGTGNEKLFF	TGTGCCAGCAGTTCGACCGGGACAGGGAATGAAAAACTGTTTTTT
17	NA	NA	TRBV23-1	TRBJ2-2	CASSPDSFPWDTGELFF	TGCGCCAGCAGTCCTGACAGCTTTCCATGGGACACCGGGGAGCTGTTTTTT
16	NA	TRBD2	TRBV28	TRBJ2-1	CASSSPTSGGYNEQFF	TGTGCCAGCAGTTCCCCGACTAGCGGGGGCTACAATGAGCAGTTCTTC
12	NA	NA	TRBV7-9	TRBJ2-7	CASSPKLYEQYF	TGTGCCAGCTCCCCGAAGCTCTACGAGCAGTACTTC
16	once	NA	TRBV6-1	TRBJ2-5	CASSDLTGKTGETQYF	TGTGCCAGCAGTGATCTAACAGGGAAAACCGGGGAGACCCAGTACTTC
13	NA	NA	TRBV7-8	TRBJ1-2	CASSIGTQEGYTF	TGTGCCAGCAGCATCGGGACCCAGGAGGGCTACACCTTC
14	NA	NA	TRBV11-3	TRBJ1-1	CASSLGRGNTEAFF	TGTGCCAGCAGCTTAGGGCGGGGGAACACTGAAGCTTTCTTT
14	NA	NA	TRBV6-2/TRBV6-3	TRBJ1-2	CASSYPQTGYGYTF	TGTGCCAGCAGTTACCCCCAGACAGGCTATGGCTACACCTTC
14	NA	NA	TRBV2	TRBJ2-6	CASRSGTGANVLTF	TGTGCCAGCAGGTCAGGGACTGGGGCCAACGTCCTGACTTTC
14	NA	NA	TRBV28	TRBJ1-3	CASSFFAGRNTIYF	TGTGCCAGCAGTTTTTTCGCAGGGAGAAACACCATATATTTT
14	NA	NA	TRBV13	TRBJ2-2	CASSQGRNTGELFF	TGTGCCAGCAGCCAAGGACGGAACACCGGGGAGCTGTTTTTT
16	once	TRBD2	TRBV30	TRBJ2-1	CAWSQPTSRLNNEQFF	TGTGCCTGGAGCCAACCGACTAGCAGGCTTAACAATGAGCAGTTCTTC
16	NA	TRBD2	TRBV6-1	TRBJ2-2	CASSEAGTSGSRELFF	TGTGCCAGCAGTGAAGCCGGGACTAGCGGGAGCCGGGAGCTGTTTTTT
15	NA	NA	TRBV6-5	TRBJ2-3	CASSLRRGSTDTQYF	TGTGCCAGCAGCCTACGCCGGGGAAGCACAGATACGCAGTATTTT
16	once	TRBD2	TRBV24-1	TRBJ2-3	CATRTSGGSSTDTQYF	TGTGCCACCCGAACTAGCGGGGGCTCTAGCACAGATACGCAGTATTTT
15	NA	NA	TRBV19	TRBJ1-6	CASKIFVAENSPLHF	TGTGCCAGTAAGATATTTGTGGCAGAGAATTCACCCCTCCACTTT
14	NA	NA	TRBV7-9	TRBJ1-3	CASRDQISGNTIYF	TGTGCCAGCAGGGATCAGATCTCTGGAAACACCATATATTTT
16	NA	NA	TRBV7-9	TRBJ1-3	CASSFGQGRSGNTIYF	TGTGCCAGCAGCTTTGGTCAGGGCCGCTCTGGAAACACCATATATTTT
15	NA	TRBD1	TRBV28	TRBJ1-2	CATSPPTSGQWGYTF	TGTGCCACCTCACCCCCAACATCGGGACAGTGGGGCTACACCTTC
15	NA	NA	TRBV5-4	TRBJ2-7	CASSPDSAGSYEQYF	TGTGCCAGCAGCCCGGATTCTGCGGGTTCCTACGAGCAGTACTTC
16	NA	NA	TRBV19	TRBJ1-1	CASSGKGQPSNTEAFF	TGTGCCAGTAGTGGTAAAGGACAGCCTTCCAACACTGAAGCTTTCTTT
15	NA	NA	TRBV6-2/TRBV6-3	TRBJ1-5	CASSYRSGLGQPQHF	TGTGCCAGCAGTTATCGTTCAGGGCTGGGTCAGCCCCAGCATTTT
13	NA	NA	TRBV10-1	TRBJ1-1	CASIGDKNTEAFF	TGCGCCAGCATAGGGGACAAGAACACTGAAGCTTTCTTT
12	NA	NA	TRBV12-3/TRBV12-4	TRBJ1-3	CASSLRPNHIYF	TGTGCCAGCAGTTTACGGCCTAACCACATATATTTT